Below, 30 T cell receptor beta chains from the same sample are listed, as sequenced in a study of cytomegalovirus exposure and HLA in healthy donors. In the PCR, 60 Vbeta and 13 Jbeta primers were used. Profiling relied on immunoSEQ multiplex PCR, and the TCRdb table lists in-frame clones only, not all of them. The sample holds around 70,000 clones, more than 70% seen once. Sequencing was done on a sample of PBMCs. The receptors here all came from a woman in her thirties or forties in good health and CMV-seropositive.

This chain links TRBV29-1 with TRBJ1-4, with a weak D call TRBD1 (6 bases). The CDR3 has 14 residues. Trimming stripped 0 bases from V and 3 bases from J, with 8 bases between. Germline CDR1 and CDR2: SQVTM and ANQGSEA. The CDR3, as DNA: TGCAGCGTTGAAGAGTCAGGGGCTAATGAAAAACTGTTTTTT. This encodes CSVEESGANEKLFF.

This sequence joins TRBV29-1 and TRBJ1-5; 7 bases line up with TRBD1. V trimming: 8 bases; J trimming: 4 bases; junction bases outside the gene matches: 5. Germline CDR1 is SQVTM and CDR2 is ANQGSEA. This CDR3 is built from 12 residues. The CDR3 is CSIGTANQPQHF. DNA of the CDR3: TGCAGCATCGGGACAGCTAATCAGCCCCAGCATTTT.

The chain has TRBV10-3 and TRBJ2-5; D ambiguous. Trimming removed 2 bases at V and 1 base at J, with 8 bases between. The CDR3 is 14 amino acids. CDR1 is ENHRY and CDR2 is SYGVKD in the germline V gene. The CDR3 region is CAISEDSLQETQYF. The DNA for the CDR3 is TGTGCCATCAGTGAGGACTCTCTCCAAGAGACCCAGTACTTC.

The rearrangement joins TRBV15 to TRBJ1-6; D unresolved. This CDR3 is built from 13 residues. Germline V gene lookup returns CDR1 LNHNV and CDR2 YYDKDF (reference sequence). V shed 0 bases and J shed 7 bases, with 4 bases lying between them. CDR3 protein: CATSRDPNSPLHF. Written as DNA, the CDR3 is TGTGCCACCAGCAGAGATCCGAATTCACCCCTCCACTTT.

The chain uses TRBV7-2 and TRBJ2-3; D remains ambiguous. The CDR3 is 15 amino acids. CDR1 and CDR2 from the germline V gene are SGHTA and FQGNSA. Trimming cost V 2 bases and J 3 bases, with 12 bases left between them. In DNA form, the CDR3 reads TGTGCCAGCAGCTTATCTTGGTACACAACAGATACGCAGTATTTT. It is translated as CASSLSWYTTDTQYF.

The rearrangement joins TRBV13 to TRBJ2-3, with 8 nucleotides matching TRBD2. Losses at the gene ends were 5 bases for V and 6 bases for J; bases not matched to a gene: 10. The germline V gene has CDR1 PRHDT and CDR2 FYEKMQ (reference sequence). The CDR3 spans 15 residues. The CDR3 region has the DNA TGTGCCAGCAGCCCCCGACTAGCGATACGGGATACGCAGTATTTT. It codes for CASSPRLAIRDTQYF. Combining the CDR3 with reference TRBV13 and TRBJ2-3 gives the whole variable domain AAGVIQSPRHLIKEKRETATLKCYPIPRHDTVYWYQQGPGQDPQFLISFYEKMQSDKGSIPDRFSAQQFSDYHSELNMSSLELGDSALYFCASSPRLAIRDTQYFGPGTRLTVL.

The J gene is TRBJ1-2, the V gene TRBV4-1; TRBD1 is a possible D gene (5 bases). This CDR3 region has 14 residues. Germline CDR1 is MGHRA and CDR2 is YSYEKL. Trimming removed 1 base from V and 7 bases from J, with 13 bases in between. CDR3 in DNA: TGCGCCAGCAGCCAAGTATCAGGGTGGGTTGGCTACACCTTC. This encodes CASSQVSGWVGYTF.

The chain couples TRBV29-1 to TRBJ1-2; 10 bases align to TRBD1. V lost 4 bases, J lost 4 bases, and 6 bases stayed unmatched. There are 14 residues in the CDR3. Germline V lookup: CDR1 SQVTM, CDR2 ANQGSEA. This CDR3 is CSVGQGAGSYGYTF. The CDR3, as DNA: TGCAGCGTTGGACAGGGGGCTGGATCCTATGGCTACACCTTC. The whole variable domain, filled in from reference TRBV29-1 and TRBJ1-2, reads SAVISQKPSRDICQRGTSLTIQCQVDSQVTMMFWYRQQPGQSLTLIATANQGSEATYESGFVIDKFPISRPNLTFSTLTVSNMSPEDSSIYLCSVGQGAGSYGYTFGSGTRLTVV.

CDR3 loop: CASSDKERGETQYF. As DNA, the CDR3 is TGTGCCAGCAGTGACAAGGAGCGGGGGGAGACCCAGTACTTC. J is TRBJ2-5 and V is TRBV6-1, with 8 positions matching TRBD2. CDR1 MNHNS and CDR2 SASEGT come from the germline V gene. CDR3 length: 14 amino acids. V trimming: 3 bases; J trimming: 5 bases; junction bases outside the gene matches: 5.

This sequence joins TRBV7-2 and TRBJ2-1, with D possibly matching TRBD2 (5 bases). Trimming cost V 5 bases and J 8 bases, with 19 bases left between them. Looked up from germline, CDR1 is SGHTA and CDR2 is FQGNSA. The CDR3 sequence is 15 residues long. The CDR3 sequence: CASSTVADEGDEQFF. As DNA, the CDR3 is TGTGCCAGCAGCACCGTAGCAGATGAGGGAGATGAGCAGTTCTTC.

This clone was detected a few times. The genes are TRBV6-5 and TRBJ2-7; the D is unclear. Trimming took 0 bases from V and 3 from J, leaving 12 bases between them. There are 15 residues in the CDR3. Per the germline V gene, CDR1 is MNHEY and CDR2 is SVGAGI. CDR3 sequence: CASSYSPQRNYEQYF. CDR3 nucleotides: TGTGCCAGCAGTTACTCGCCCCAGAGGAACTACGAGCAGTACTTC.

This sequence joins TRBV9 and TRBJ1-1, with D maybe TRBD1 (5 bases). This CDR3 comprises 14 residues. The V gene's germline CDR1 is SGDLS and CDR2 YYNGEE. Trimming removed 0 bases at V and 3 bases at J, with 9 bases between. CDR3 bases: TGTGCCAGCAGCGTAGGCACGGGGGACACTGAAGCTTTCTTT. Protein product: CASSVGTGDTEAFF. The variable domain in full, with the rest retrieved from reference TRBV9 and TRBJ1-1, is DSGVTQTPKHLITATGQRVTLRCSPRSGDLSVYWYQQSLDQGLQFLIQYYNGEERAKGNILERFSAQQFPDLHSELNLSSLELGDSALYFCASSVGTGDTEAFFGQGTRLTVV.

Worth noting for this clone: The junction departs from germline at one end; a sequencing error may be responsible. The CDR3 sequence: CASSSRTSGETQYF. The CDR3 DNA reads TGTGCTAGCAGCTCCCGAACTAGCGGGGAGACCCAGTACTTC. The chain couples TRBV7-7 to TRBJ2-5, with 9 bases identical to TRBD2. Germline V gene data show CDR1 as SSHAT and CDR2 as FNYEAQ (reference sequence). The CDR3 has 14 amino acids.

The CDR3 DNA sequence: TGTGCCAGCAGACGAGGGTCGGGCACTGAAGCTTTCTTT. Translation: CASRRGSGTEAFF. V usage is TRBV7-9 and J usage is TRBJ1-1; D gene ambiguous. V lost 6 bases, J lost 4 bases, and 12 bases lay in between. The CDR3 runs to 13 residues. CDR1 SEHNR and CDR2 FQNEAQ come from the germline V gene (reference sequence).

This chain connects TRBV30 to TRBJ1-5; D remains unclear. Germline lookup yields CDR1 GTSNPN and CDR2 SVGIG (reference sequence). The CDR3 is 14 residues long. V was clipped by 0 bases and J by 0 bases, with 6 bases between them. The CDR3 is CAWSVGNSNQPQHF. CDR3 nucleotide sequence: TGTGCCTGGAGTGTCGGGAATAGCAATCAGCCCCAGCATTTT.

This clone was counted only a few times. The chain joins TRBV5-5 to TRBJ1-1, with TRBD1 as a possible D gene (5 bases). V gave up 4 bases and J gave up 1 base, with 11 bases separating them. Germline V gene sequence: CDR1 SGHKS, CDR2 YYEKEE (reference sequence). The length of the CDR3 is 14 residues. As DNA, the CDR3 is TGTGCCAGCAGCCGTAATAGGGGGAACACTGAAGCTTTCTTT. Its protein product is CASSRNRGNTEAFF.

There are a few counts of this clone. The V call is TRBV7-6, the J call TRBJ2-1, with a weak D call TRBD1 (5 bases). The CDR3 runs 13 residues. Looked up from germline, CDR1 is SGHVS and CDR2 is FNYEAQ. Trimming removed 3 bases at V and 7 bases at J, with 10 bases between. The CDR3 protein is CASSFQGNNEQFF. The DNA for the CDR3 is TGTGCCAGCAGCTTCCAGGGTAATAATGAGCAGTTCTTC.

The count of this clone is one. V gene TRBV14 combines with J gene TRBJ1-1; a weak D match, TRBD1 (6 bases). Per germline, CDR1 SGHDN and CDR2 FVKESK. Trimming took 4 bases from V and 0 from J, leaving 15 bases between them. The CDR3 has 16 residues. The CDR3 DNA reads TGTGCCAGCAGCCCTCTAACGGGGGGGCTGAACACTGAAGCTTTCTTT. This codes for CASSPLTGGLNTEAFF.

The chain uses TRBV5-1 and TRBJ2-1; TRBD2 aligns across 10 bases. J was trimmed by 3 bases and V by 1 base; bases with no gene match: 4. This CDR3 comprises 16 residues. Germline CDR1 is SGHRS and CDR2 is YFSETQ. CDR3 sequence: CASSLSWTSGYNEQFF. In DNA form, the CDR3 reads TGCGCCAGCAGCTTGTCATGGACTAGCGGCTACAATGAGCAGTTCTTC.

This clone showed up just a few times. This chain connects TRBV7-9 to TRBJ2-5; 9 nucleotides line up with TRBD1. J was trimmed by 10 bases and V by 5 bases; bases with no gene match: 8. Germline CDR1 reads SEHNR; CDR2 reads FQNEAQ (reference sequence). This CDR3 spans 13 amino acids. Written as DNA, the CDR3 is TGTGCCAGCAGCCCGACAGGGGGGTCGGACCAGTACTTC. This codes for CASSPTGGSDQYF.

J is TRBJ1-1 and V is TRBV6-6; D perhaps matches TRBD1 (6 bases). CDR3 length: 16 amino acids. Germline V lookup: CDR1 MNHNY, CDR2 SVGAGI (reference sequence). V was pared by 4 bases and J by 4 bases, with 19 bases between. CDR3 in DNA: TGTGCCAGCAGTTCGGGGCACAGGGTTTTTGGCACTGAAGCTTTCTTT. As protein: CASSSGHRVFGTEAFF.

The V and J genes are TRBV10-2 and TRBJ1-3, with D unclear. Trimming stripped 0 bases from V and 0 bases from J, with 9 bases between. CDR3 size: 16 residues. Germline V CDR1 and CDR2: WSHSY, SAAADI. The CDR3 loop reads CASSESAGSSGNTIYF. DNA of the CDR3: TGCGCCAGCAGTGAGTCGGCAGGATCCTCTGGAAACACCATATATTTT.

This CDR3 reads CASSHDRFPGNTIYF. CDR3 DNA sequence: TGTGCCAGCAGCCATGACAGGTTCCCTGGAAACACCATATATTTT. The rearrangement uses TRBV14 and TRBJ1-3; tentative D call: TRBD1 (6 bases). Trimming took 3 bases from V and 2 from J, leaving 11 bases between them. Germline V CDR1 and CDR2: SGHDN, FVKESK. CDR3 length: 15 amino acids.

For the CDR3, the DNA is TGTGCCAGCAAAGAAGCGGGGATGGGCACAGATACGCAGTATTTT. The encoded protein is CASKEAGMGTDTQYF. The J gene is TRBJ2-3, the V gene TRBV4-2, with TRBD2 matching 7 bases. V was pared by 7 bases and J by 1 base, with 8 bases of the junction left unmatched. Germline CDR1 and CDR2: LGHNA and YNFKEQ. CDR3 length equals 15 residues.

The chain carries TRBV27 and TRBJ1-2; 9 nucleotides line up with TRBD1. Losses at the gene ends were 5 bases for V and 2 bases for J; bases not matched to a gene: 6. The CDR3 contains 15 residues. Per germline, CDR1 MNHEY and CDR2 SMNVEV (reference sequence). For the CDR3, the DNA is TGTGCCAGCAGTCCGTACAGGGGGCGGAACTATGGCTACACCTTC. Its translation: CASSPYRGRNYGYTF.

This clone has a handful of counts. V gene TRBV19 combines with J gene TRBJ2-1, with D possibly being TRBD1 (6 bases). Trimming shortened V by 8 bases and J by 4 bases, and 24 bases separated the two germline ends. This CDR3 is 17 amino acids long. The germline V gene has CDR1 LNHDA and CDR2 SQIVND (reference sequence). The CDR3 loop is CASGAGAGASGYNEQFF. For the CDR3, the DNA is TGTGCCAGTGGAGCAGGGGCAGGGGCAAGTGGGTACAATGAGCAGTTCTTC.

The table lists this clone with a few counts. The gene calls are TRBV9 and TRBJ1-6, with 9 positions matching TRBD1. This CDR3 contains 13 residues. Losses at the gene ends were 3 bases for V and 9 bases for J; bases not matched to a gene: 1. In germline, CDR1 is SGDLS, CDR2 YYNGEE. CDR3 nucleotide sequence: TGTGCCAGCAGCGGACAGGGGGGTTCACCCCTCCACTTT. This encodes CASSGQGGSPLHF. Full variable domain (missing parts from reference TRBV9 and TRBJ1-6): DSGVTQTPKHLITATGQRVTLRCSPRSGDLSVYWYQQSLDQGLQFLIQYYNGEERAKGNILERFSAQQFPDLHSELNLSSLELGDSALYFCASSGQGGSPLHFGNGTRLTVT.

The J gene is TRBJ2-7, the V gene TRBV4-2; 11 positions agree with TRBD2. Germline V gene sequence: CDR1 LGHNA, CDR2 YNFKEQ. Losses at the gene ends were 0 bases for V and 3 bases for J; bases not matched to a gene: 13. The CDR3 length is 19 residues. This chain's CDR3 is CASSQDYTTSGDFGYEQYF. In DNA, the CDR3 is TGTGCCAGCAGCCAAGATTACACGACTAGCGGGGACTTCGGCTACGAGCAGTACTTC.

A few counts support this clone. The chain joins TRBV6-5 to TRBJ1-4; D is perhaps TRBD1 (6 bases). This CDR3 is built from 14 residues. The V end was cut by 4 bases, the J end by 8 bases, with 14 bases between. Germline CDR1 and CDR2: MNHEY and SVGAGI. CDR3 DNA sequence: TGTGCCAGCAGTTTAAGGGGGGGGCCCGAAAAACTGTTTTTT. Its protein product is CASSLRGGPEKLFF.

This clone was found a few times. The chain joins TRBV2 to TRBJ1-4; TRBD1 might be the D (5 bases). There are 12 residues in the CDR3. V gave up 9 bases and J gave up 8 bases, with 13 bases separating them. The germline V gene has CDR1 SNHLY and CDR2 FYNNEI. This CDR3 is CASQGSGEKLFF. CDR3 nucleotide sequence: TGTGCCAGTCAGGGCTCTGGGGAAAAACTGTTTTTT.